This T cell receptor beta chain was recorded in a study of regulatory T cells in long-lasting Graves disease. General study results and limits: Thyroid tissue was not studied; only peripheral blood was.

In the case of this clonotype: The antigen remains undetermined.

Trimming stripped 3 bases from V and 4 bases from J, with 6 bases between. Germline-derived CDR1 and CDR2 are ENHRY and SYGVKD. The CDR3 sequence is 12 residues long. According to the study, TCR beta libraries were built with iRepertoire HTBI primers and CDR3-region Arm-PCR. TCRdb itself ran the multiplex PCR reads through MiXCR, one entry per CDR3 protein. The sample carries hundreds of thousands of distinct CDR3 sequences, approximately 16% recorded once. Documented time point: newly diagnosed GD, antithyroid drugs for less than 3 months. Construction of the TCR library relied on RNA isolated from PBMCs. An endocrinology unit in Xi'an, China, supplied the patients. These same records also appear under a second study, on T cells in Graves' hyperthyroidism and ophthalmopathy. That source reports: Not enrolled were patients with uncontrolled infection, other autoimmune disease, pregnancy or lactation.

Sequenced material: peripheral blood mononuclear cells (PBMCs), taken at new diagnosis, from a patient treated with antithyroid drugs. This TCR derives from a woman aged 35 to 60 with Graves disease. V gene TRBV10-3 combines with J gene TRBJ2-5, with D unclear. Here the CDR3 DNA reads TGTGCCATCAGTGATCCACGAGAGACCCAGTACTTC. It codes for CAISDPRETQYF.